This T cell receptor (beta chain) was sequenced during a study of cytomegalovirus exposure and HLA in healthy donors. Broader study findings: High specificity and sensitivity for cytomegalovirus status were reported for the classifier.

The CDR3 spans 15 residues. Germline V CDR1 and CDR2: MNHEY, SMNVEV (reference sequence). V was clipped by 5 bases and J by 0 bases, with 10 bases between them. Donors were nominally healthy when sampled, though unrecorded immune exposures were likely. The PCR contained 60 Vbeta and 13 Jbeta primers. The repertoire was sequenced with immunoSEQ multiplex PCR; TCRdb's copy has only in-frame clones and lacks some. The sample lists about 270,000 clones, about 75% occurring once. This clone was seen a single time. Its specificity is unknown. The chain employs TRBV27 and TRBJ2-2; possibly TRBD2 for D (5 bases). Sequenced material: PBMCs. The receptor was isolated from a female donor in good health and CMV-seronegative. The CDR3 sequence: CASSLRVANTGELFF. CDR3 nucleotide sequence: TGTGCCAGCAGTCTGAGGGTGGCGAACACCGGGGAGCTGTTTTTT.